A single sample gave rise to the 14 T cell receptor beta chains below, sequenced in a study of blood T cell repertoires in COVID-19. This table comes from immunoSEQ multiplex PCR, and its TCRdb copy is limited to in-frame clones, with some not included. The sample carries around 260,000 clones, about 85% recorded once. Specimen: peripheral blood. The receptors here all came from a man aged 60-69 years with acute or convalescent COVID-19.

V and J are TRBV5-4 and TRBJ1-2; D remains ambiguous. The CDR3 has 13 residues. Germline-derived CDR1 and CDR2 are SGHNT and YYREEE (reference sequence). Trimming took 0 bases from V and 4 from J, leaving 7 bases between them. The CDR3: CASSLESGYGYTF. Here the CDR3 DNA reads TGTGCCAGCAGCTTGGAGTCAGGCTATGGCTACACCTTC.

The gene calls are TRBV19 and TRBJ2-5; D unresolved. The V end lost 1 base, the J end lost 5 bases, and 14 bases lay between the germline ends. Germline values: CDR1 LNHDA, CDR2 SQIVND (reference sequence). There are 15 residues in the CDR3. The CDR3 region is CASSIGGQASETQYF. CDR3 bases: TGTGCCAGTAGTATAGGTGGGCAGGCCAGTGAGACCCAGTACTTC.

The gene calls are TRBV5-1 and TRBJ2-3; a weak D match, TRBD2 (6 bases). CDR3 length equals 17 residues. CDR1 SGHRS and CDR2 YFSETQ come from the germline V gene. The V and J ends lost 0 bases and 1 base respectively, with 15 bases between them. CDR3: CASSLVGRGEGTDTQYF. CDR3 DNA: TGCGCCAGCAGCTTGGTGGGGCGCGGGGAAGGCACAGATACGCAGTATTTT.

CDR3 protein: CASSPTTTGFASGANVLTF. For the CDR3, the DNA is TGTGCCAGCAGCCCTACTACGACAGGGTTCGCTTCTGGGGCCAACGTCCTGACTTTC. The gene calls are TRBV13 and TRBJ2-6; 7 nucleotides align to TRBD1. J lost 1 base, V lost 5 bases, and 14 bases had no gene match. Germline V gives CDR1 PRHDT, CDR2 FYEKMQ (reference sequence). The CDR3 length is 19 residues.

The J gene is TRBJ2-1, the V gene TRBV3-1 (or the pseudogene TRBV3-2), with 11 bases identical to TRBD2. Unmatched junction bases numbered 5, after V lost 4 bases and J lost 6 bases. The CDR3 is 15 residues long. CDR1 is LGHDT and CDR2 is YNNKEL in the germline V gene (reference sequence). CDR3 region: CASSPKLAGANEQFF. The CDR3 DNA follows: TGTGCCAGCAGCCCGAAACTAGCGGGAGCCAATGAGCAGTTCTTC.

This clone was seen just once. The CDR3 protein is CASRGRQGSTDTQYF. The DNA for the CDR3 is TGTGCCAGCAGGGGTAGGCAGGGGAGCACAGATACGCAGTATTTT. V and J are TRBV28 and TRBJ2-3, with D perhaps matching TRBD1 (6 bases). V dropped 6 bases and J dropped 0 bases, with 13 bases sitting between them. The CDR3 sequence is 15 residues long. Germline V CDR1 and CDR2: MDHEN, SYDVKM.

This chain's CDR3 is CASSLAVGAGVNTIYF. The CDR3 region has the DNA TGCGCCAGCAGCTTGGCAGTGGGCGCGGGTGTAAACACCATATATTTT. The chain recombines TRBV5-1 with TRBJ1-3; no clear D. The CDR3 sequence is 16 residues long. The germline V gene encodes CDR1 SGHRS and CDR2 YFSETQ. Trimming removed 0 bases from V and 6 bases from J, with 16 bases in between. The whole variable domain, filled in from reference TRBV5-1 and TRBJ1-3, reads KAGVTQTPRYLIKTRGQQVTLSCSPISGHRSVSWYQQTPGQGLQFLFEYFSETQRNKGNFPGRFSGRQFSNSRSEMNVSTLELGDSALYLCASSLAVGAGVNTIYFGEGSWLTVV.

The chain recombines TRBV27 with TRBJ1-1; TRBD1 is a possible D gene (5 bases). Per germline, CDR1 MNHEY and CDR2 SMNVEV (reference sequence). V shed 3 bases and J shed 5 bases, with 10 bases lying between them. This CDR3 has 13 amino acids. The CDR3 spells CASSFDSLTEAFF. The DNA of the CDR3 is TGTGCCAGCAGTTTTGACAGCCTTACTGAAGCTTTCTTT.

V is TRBV28 and J is TRBJ2-5; 10 bases line up with TRBD1. J lost 5 bases, V lost 5 bases, and 11 bases had no gene match. This CDR3 is 16 amino acids long. Germline V gives CDR1 MDHEN, CDR2 SYDVKM. The CDR3 here is CASSTSGTGARETQYF. For the CDR3, the DNA is TGTGCCAGCAGTACCTCCGGGACAGGGGCGAGGGAGACCCAGTACTTC.

This chain joins TRBV9 and TRBJ2-3, with D unresolved. Trimming removed 0 bases from V and 2 bases from J, with 7 bases in between. CDR3 size: 14 residues. Germline values: CDR1 SGDLS, CDR2 YYNGEE. The CDR3 spells CASSVDSVTDTQYF. The CDR3 DNA reads TGTGCCAGCAGCGTAGATTCCGTCACAGATACGCAGTATTTT.

In its sample, this clone was seen once. This chain uses TRBV13 with TRBJ2-3; perhaps TRBD1 as D (5 bases). The germline V gene encodes CDR1 PRHDT and CDR2 FYEKMQ (reference sequence). V shed 4 bases and J shed 1 base, with 12 bases lying between them. This CDR3 is built from 15 residues. The CDR3 here is CASSSRVTGTDTQYF. The CDR3 DNA reads TGTGCCAGCAGCTCCAGGGTGACCGGCACAGATACGCAGTATTTT. The whole variable domain, filled in from reference TRBV13 and TRBJ2-3, reads AAGVIQSPRHLIKEKRETATLKCYPIPRHDTVYWYQQGPGQDPQFLISFYEKMQSDKGSIPDRFSAQQFSDYHSELNMSSLELGDSALYFCASSSRVTGTDTQYFGPGTRLTVL.

The genes are TRBV6-6 and TRBJ2-7; TRBD1 is a possible D gene (6 bases). This CDR3 spans 13 amino acids. Germline V CDR1 and CDR2: MNHNY, SVGAGI (reference sequence). With 6 bases removed from V and 3 bases from J, the gap between germline ends came to 12 bases. The CDR3 region is CASRTGHNYEQYF. The CDR3 bases are TGTGCCAGCAGGACGGGACACAACTACGAGCAGTACTTC.

The chain couples TRBV6-5 to TRBJ2-3; 10 positions agree with TRBD2. The ends lost 0 bases at V and 6 bases at J; junction bases unmatched: 3. This CDR3 is 15 amino acids long. Germline lookup yields CDR1 MNHEY and CDR2 SVGAGI. The CDR3 here is CASSYSSGGLDTQYF. Here the CDR3 DNA reads TGTGCCAGCAGTTACTCTAGCGGGGGGCTGGATACGCAGTATTTT.

This clone was counted once. The chain has TRBV20-1 and TRBJ2-7; 8 bases match TRBD2. The CDR3 runs 11 residues. Germline-derived CDR1 and CDR2 are DFQATT and SNEGSKA (reference sequence). The ends lost 6 bases at V and 5 bases at J; junction bases unmatched: 3. DNA of the CDR3: TGCAGTGCCTCGGGGGGGCACGAGCAGTACTTC. Its translation is CSASGGHEQYF.